Described below is a single T cell receptor beta chain sequence and its context. This specimen comes from a study of blood T cell repertoires in COVID-19. The wider study: Samples representing acute and convalescent COVID-19 were sourced from the United States, Italy and Spain.

Original handling: Amplification from reference gene primers served as the basis for estimated nucleated cell counts. The method was immunoSEQ multiplex PCR; TCRdb's version includes in-frame clones alone and lacks a portion of them. That table is the source of V, J and clone size, and D and trimming were worked out from the DNA. The sample records approximately 100,000 clones, about 84% being singletons. Sequenced input: peripheral blood. The sequence came from a woman aged 60-75 years with acute or convalescent COVID-19.

In DNA form, the CDR3 reads TGCGCCAGCAGCTTGGACAGACGAAGCACAGATACGCAGTATTTT. This codes for CASSLDRRSTDTQYF. V usage is TRBV5-1 and J usage is TRBJ2-3, with D unresolved. The CDR3 has 15 amino acids. Germline assignment: CDR1 SGHRS and CDR2 YFSETQ. V was shortened by 0 bases and J by 0 bases, with 8 bases between the two germline ends.